A selection of T cell receptor beta chains follows, all from one sample in a study of cytomegalovirus exposure and HLA in healthy donors. Profiling relied on immunoSEQ multiplex PCR, and the TCRdb table lists in-frame clones only, not all of them. The table lists about 100,000 clones, 75% to 90% of them singletons. Sequences were obtained from PBMCs. The receptors shown here come from a man aged 25-45 years in good health and CMV-seronegative. CDR3s include the opening cysteine and the closing phenylalanine or tryptophan. The D gene is left open where the match is weak. Expanded clones get a size class; other rows say once, few or many, or leave the size out.

clone_size: .
v_call: TRBV19
j_call: TRBJ2-7
d_call: TRBD2
cdr3_aa: CASSIGGSGGTYEQYF
cdr3_nt: TGTGCCAGTAGTATAGGGGGTAGCGGGGGAACCTACGAGCAGTACTTC

clone_size: .
v_call: TRBV7-8
j_call: TRBJ2-1
d_call: TRBD2
cdr3_aa: CASSSGGSPYNEQFF
cdr3_nt: TGTGCCAGCAGCTCCGGGGGGTCCCCCTACAATGAGCAGTTCTTC

clone_size: .
v_call: TRBV7-9
j_call: TRBJ2-2
d_call: .
cdr3_aa: CASSPFLGALNTGELFF
cdr3_nt: TGTGCCAGCAGCCCGTTTTTGGGGGCCCTTAACACCGGGGAGCTGTTTTTT

clone_size: .
v_call: TRBV9
j_call: TRBJ2-3
d_call: TRBD2
cdr3_aa: CASSDSGSSDTQYF
cdr3_nt: TGTGCCAGCAGCGATAGCGGGAGTTCGGATACGCAGTATTTT

clone_size: few
v_call: TRBV9
j_call: TRBJ2-2
d_call: TRBD2
cdr3_aa: CASSAGTSRTGELFF
cdr3_nt: TGTGCCAGCAGTGCCGGGACTAGCCGGACCGGGGAGCTGTTTTTT

clone_size: once
v_call: TRBV7-8
j_call: TRBJ2-2
d_call: TRBD2
cdr3_aa: CASRPTSGNFGELFF
cdr3_nt: TGTGCCAGCAGGCCCACTAGCGGGAACTTCGGGGAGCTGTTTTTT

clone_size: .
v_call: TRBV20-1
j_call: TRBJ2-1
d_call: TRBD1
cdr3_aa: CSAYRGNEQFF
cdr3_nt: TGCAGTGCTTACAGGGGCAATGAGCAGTTCTTC

clone_size: .
v_call: TRBV28
j_call: TRBJ1-5
d_call: .
cdr3_aa: CASSHGTDEDQPQHF
cdr3_nt: TGTGCCAGCAGTCACGGGACTGATGAGGATCAGCCCCAGCATTTT

clone_size: .
v_call: TRBV7-9
j_call: TRBJ1-5
d_call: .
cdr3_aa: CASSRGTWGNQPQHF
cdr3_nt: TGTGCCAGCAGCCGAGGGACTTGGGGAAATCAGCCCCAGCATTTT

clone_size: .
v_call: TRBV7-2
j_call: TRBJ2-3
d_call: TRBD2
cdr3_aa: CASSPGLAPDTQYF
cdr3_nt: TGTGCCAGCAGCCCCGGACTAGCCCCAGATACGCAGTATTTT

clone_size: .
v_call: TRBV30
j_call: TRBJ2-4
d_call: .
cdr3_aa: CACGVLAKNIQYF
cdr3_nt: TGTGCCTGCGGAGTTTTAGCCAAAAACATTCAGTACTTC

clone_size: .
v_call: TRBV19
j_call: TRBJ2-7
d_call: .
cdr3_aa: CASSPGGSFVEQYF
cdr3_nt: TGTGCCAGTAGTCCCGGGGGATCTTTTGTGGAGCAGTACTTC

clone_size: .
v_call: TRBV19
j_call: TRBJ2-5
d_call: .
cdr3_aa: CASSIEATTTKTQYF
cdr3_nt: TGTGCCAGTAGTATCGAGGCAACCACTACAAAGACCCAGTACTTC

clone_size: .
v_call: TRBV7-9
j_call: TRBJ2-1
d_call: TRBD2
cdr3_aa: CSTAGTSGSANEQFF
cdr3_nt: TGTTCAACAGCGGGGACTAGCGGGAGTGCAAATGAGCAGTTCTTC

clone_size: few
v_call: TRBV27
j_call: TRBJ1-1
d_call: .
cdr3_aa: CASSFYRTLNTEAFF
cdr3_nt: TGTGCCAGCAGTTTTTACAGGACCCTGAACACTGAAGCTTTCTTT

clone_size: .
v_call: TRBV4-3
j_call: TRBJ2-1
d_call: TRBD2
cdr3_aa: CASSQDRAGAGRFF
cdr3_nt: TGCGCCAGCAGCCAAGATCGGGCTGGAGCGGGACGGTTCTTC

clone_size: .
v_call: TRBV11-2
j_call: TRBJ2-7
d_call: .
cdr3_aa: CASSGGTVWDEQYF
cdr3_nt: TGTGCCAGCAGCGGAGGGACAGTCTGGGACGAGCAGTACTTC